The entry that follows covers one TCR beta chain sequence. The target antigen is unknown. Primers for the PCR totalled 60 Vbeta and 13 Jbeta. Profiling relied on immunoSEQ multiplex PCR, and the TCRdb table lists in-frame clones only, not all of them. Of about 160,000 clones detected, roughly 80% appear once; the ten largest clones hold less than 3%. Germline loops: CDR1 SNHLY, CDR2 FYNNEI. This CDR3 comprises 16 residues. V was clipped by 3 bases and J by 5 bases, with 19 bases between them. This sample is part of a study of cytomegalovirus exposure and HLA in healthy donors. Study-wide points: Cytomegalovirus-associated TCR beta chains were listed, numbering more than 150.

This chain joins TRBV2 and TRBJ2-5, with a weak D call TRBD1 (6 bases). Sequenced: PBMCs. The sequence was collected from a male donor in good health and CMV-seronegative. The CDR3 protein is CASSDFSVQGVETQYF. CDR3 nucleotides: TGTGCCAGCAGTGATTTTTCCGTACAGGGCGTGGAGACCCAGTACTTC. Supplemented by reference TRBV2 and TRBJ2-5, the full variable domain reads EPEVTQTPSHQVTQMGQEVILRCVPISNHLYFYWYRQILGQKVEFLVSFYNNEISEKSEIFDDQFSVERPDGSNFTLKIRSTKLEDSAMYFCASSDFSVQGVETQYFGPGTRLLVL.